These 21 T cell receptor beta chains came from one sample sequenced in a study of blood T cell repertoires in COVID-19. The method was immunoSEQ multiplex PCR; TCRdb's version includes in-frame clones alone and lacks a portion of them. This sample carries approximately 230,000 clones, around 89% of them seen once, and the ten largest clones take around 6.6%. The sample was peripheral blood. These receptors all stem from a woman aged 25 to 39 with COVID-19, enrolled during active disease.

This clone was found once. The chain couples TRBV6-6 to TRBJ2-7, with TRBD1 matching 9 bases. With 0 bases clipped from V and 4 bases from J, the junction kept 1 base outside the gene matches. Per germline, CDR1 MNHNY and CDR2 SVGAGI (reference sequence). The CDR3 sequence is 14 residues long. CDR3 residues: CASSYSGQGYEQYV. The CDR3 coding sequence is TGTGCCAGCAGTTACTCGGGACAGGGTTACGAGCAGTACGTC.

V usage is TRBV7-9 and J usage is TRBJ2-7; 10 nucleotides align to TRBD2. CDR3 size: 15 residues. V lost 2 bases, J lost 3 bases, and 4 bases stayed unmatched. In germline, CDR1 is SEHNR, CDR2 FQNEAQ (reference sequence). CDR3 sequence (DNA): TGTGCCAGCAGCTTATTACAGCGGGGGGGCTACGAGCAGTACTTC. It specifies CASSLLQRGGYEQYF.

A few counts support this clone. CDR3 loop: CASIQGPMNTEAFF. The CDR3 DNA is TGTGCCAGCATACAGGGGCCGATGAACACTGAAGCTTTCTTT. The chain carries TRBV21-1 and TRBJ1-1; TRBD1 was called by the table and not checked on the DNA. TRBV21-1 is noted as a pseudogene. This CDR3 is built from 14 residues.

V and J are TRBV24-1 and TRBJ1-1; TRBD1 agrees at 8 bases. Trimming at V came to 4 bases and at J to 9 bases, leaving 9 bases not matched to a gene. The CDR3 has 14 residues. CDR1 and CDR2 from the germline V gene are KGHDR and SFDVKD. The CDR3 is CATSEPGTGGKAFF. The CDR3 DNA follows: TGTGCCACCAGTGAACCCGGGACAGGCGGGAAAGCTTTCTTT.

The chain links TRBV6-5 to TRBJ1-2, with TRBD1 identical over 7 bases. The CDR3 is made up of 14 amino acids. Germline V lookup: CDR1 MNHEY, CDR2 SVGAGI. V lost 5 bases and J lost 2; bases outside the gene matches: 5. The CDR3 sequence: CASSRGQQNYGYTF. CDR3 DNA: TGTGCCAGCAGTAGGGGGCAGCAGAACTATGGCTACACCTTC.

This chain joins TRBV18 and TRBJ1-1; D ambiguous. CDR1 is KGHSH, CDR2 LQKENI, per germline. This CDR3 is built from 16 residues. Trimming took 1 base from V and 1 from J, leaving 13 bases between them. The CDR3 here is CASSPQRAAANTEAFF. The CDR3 nucleotides read TGTGCCAGCTCACCACAGAGGGCAGCAGCGAACACTGAAGCTTTCTTT. Complete variable domain (other parts from reference TRBV18 and TRBJ1-1): NAGVMQNPRHLVRRRGQEARLRCSPMKGHSHVYWYRQLPEEGLKFMVYLQKENIIDESGMPKERFSAEFPKEGPSILRIQQVVRGDSAAYFCASSPQRAAANTEAFFGQGTRLTVV.

The chain joins TRBV10-2 to TRBJ1-5; weak D call: TRBD1 (6 bases). CDR1 WSHSY and CDR2 SAAADI come from the germline V gene. Trimming removed 6 bases from V and 1 base from J, with 10 bases in between. The CDR3 extends over 14 amino acids. CDR3 sequence reads: CASSITGSNQPQHF. Written as DNA, the CDR3 is TGCGCCAGCAGCATAACAGGGAGCAATCAGCCCCAGCATTTT.

V gene TRBV4-3 combines with J gene TRBJ2-1; the D is unclear. The CDR3 extends over 14 amino acids. With 2 bases removed from V and 9 bases from J, the gap between germline ends came to 14 bases. CDR1 is LGHNA and CDR2 is YSLEER in the germline V gene. The CDR3 is CASSQHLLPVEQFF. Here the CDR3 DNA reads TGCGCCAGCAGCCAACACCTACTTCCGGTTGAGCAGTTCTTC.

CDR3 DNA: TGTGCCAGCAGTGACGGGCTAGCGGGGGGGCAATCCGTCCACGAGCAGTACTTC. Translation gives CASSDGLAGGQSVHEQYF. The chain links TRBV25-1 to TRBJ2-7; 12 bases are shared with TRBD2. This CDR3 spans 18 amino acids. The J segment lost 5 bases and the V segment lost 3 bases, leaving 14 bases of the junction unmatched. CDR1 is MGHDK, CDR2 SYGVNS, per germline.

The chain couples TRBV27 to TRBJ2-5, with 9 bases fitting TRBD1. Trimming at V came to 8 bases and at J to 4 bases, leaving 17 bases not matched to a gene. Germline CDR1 MNHEY, CDR2 SMNVEV (reference sequence). This CDR3 region has 17 residues. For the CDR3, the DNA is TGTGCCAGCGGATCCTACCCGAGGGACAGGGACACAGAGACCCAGTACTTC. Translated: CASGSYPRDRDTETQYF.

This clone has a single count. The V gene is TRBV11-2, the J gene TRBJ1-1, with a possible D match to TRBD1 (6 bases). The CDR3 has 15 residues. The V end lost 5 bases, the J end lost 10 bases, and 23 bases lay between the germline ends. Germline V CDR1 and CDR2: SGHAT, FQNNGV. Written as DNA, the CDR3 is TGTGCCAGCAGCCCATCACCAACTTTACAGGGTGTAGCTTTCTTT. Translating gives CASSPSPTLQGVAFF. The full variable domain, in which reference TRBV11-2 and TRBJ1-1 provide the parts outside the CDR3, is EAGVAQSPRYKIIEKRQSVAFWCNPISGHATLYWYQQILGQGPKLLIQFQNNGVVDDSQLPKDRFSAERLKGVDSTLKIQPAKLEDSAVYLCASSPSPTLQGVAFFGQGTRLTVV.

The chain joins TRBV7-8 to TRBJ2-2; D uncertain. This CDR3 has 14 residues. The germline V gene encodes CDR1 SGHVS and CDR2 FQNEAQ. Between the trimmed V and J ends, which lost 5 bases and 0 bases, there was a span of 7 bases. The CDR3 DNA follows: TGTGCCAGCAGCCTCTCCCCGAACACCGGGGAGCTGTTTTTT. Residues: CASSLSPNTGELFF. The complete variable domain, with remaining parts taken from reference TRBV7-8 and TRBJ2-2, reads GAGVSQSPRYKVAKRGQDVALRCDPISGHVSLFWYQQALGQGPEFLTYFQNEAQLDKSGLPSDRFFAERPEGSVSTLKIQRTQQEDSAVYLCASSLSPNTGELFFGEGSRLTVL.

The rearrangement joins TRBV6-2 or TRBV6-3 to TRBJ2-7; D gene unclear. CDR3 length: 13 residues. Looked up from germline, CDR1 is MNHEY and CDR2 is SVGEGT. V gave up 0 bases and J gave up 2 bases, with 5 bases separating them. CDR3 sequence: CASSYSQAYEQYF. Here the CDR3 DNA reads TGTGCCAGCAGTTACTCCCAGGCCTACGAGCAGTACTTC.

This chain joins TRBV7-8 and TRBJ2-1; 8 bases align to TRBD2. Germline assignment: CDR1 SGHVS and CDR2 FQNEAQ. The CDR3 totals 18 residues. The V and J ends lost 5 bases and 1 base, in that order; junction bases with no gene match: 13. CDR3 loop: CASSGSAVAGGSYNEQFF. The CDR3 DNA reads TGTGCCAGCAGCGGGTCCGCGGTGGCGGGGGGATCCTACAATGAGCAGTTCTTC.

The V gene is TRBV6-5, the J gene TRBJ1-2; 7 bases line up with TRBD1. The length of the CDR3 is 16 residues. CDR1 and CDR2 from the germline V gene are MNHEY and SVGAGI. The J segment lost 11 bases and the V segment lost 2 bases, leaving 17 bases of the junction unmatched. The CDR3 DNA reads as TGTGCCAGCAGTTACAGGGGGCGGATGAATGGTTTGGGATACACCTTC. The encoded protein is CASSYRGRMNGLGYTF.

This clone was seen a single time. V usage is TRBV7-6 and J usage is TRBJ2-3; D perhaps matches TRBD1 (5 bases). In germline, CDR1 is SGHVS, CDR2 FNYEAQ. Trimming pared 0 bases from V and 6 bases from J, leaving 22 bases between. The CDR3 runs to 18 residues. CDR3 protein: CASSLAPPLGALSDTQYF. DNA of the CDR3: TGTGCCAGCAGCTTAGCCCCCCCTTTAGGGGCCCTGAGCGATACGCAGTATTTT.

The V gene is TRBV5-4, the J gene TRBJ2-2; perhaps TRBD2 as D (6 bases). The CDR3 extends over 16 amino acids. Germline CDR1 is SGHNT and CDR2 is YYREEE (reference sequence). The V and J ends lost 4 bases and 0 bases respectively, with 13 bases between them. The CDR3 region has the DNA TGTGCCAGCAGCCCGGGTGGGGGGACGAACACCGGGGAGCTGTTTTTT. Translating it yields CASSPGGGTNTGELFF. The full variable domain, with the rest looked up from reference TRBV5-4 and TRBJ2-2, is ETGVTQSPTHLIKTRGQQVTLRCSSQSGHNTVSWYQQALGQGPQFIFQYYREEENGRGNFPPRFSGLQFPNYSSELNVNALELDDSALYLCASSPGGGTNTGELFFGEGSRLTVL.

The V call is TRBV5-1, the J call TRBJ1-1, with a weak D call TRBD1 (6 bases). With 4 bases removed from V and 7 bases from J, the gap between germline ends came to 11 bases. Germline V CDR1 and CDR2: SGHRS, YFSETQ. The CDR3 has 12 amino acids. CDR3 protein: CASSRNRDEAFF. CDR3 bases: TGCGCCAGCAGCCGGAACAGGGATGAAGCTTTCTTT.

The chain couples TRBV11-3 to TRBJ2-1; D gene unclear. The V gene lost 3 bases and the J gene lost 0 bases, with 9 bases spanning the gap. CDR3 length equals 15 residues. Germline CDR1 is SGHNT and CDR2 is YENEEA. The chain's CDR3 is CASSLLRYSYNEQFF. Written as DNA, the CDR3 is TGTGCCAGCAGCTTGCTCCGGTACTCCTACAATGAGCAGTTCTTC.

The genes are TRBV12-3 or TRBV12-4 and TRBJ2-1; D is undetermined. Trimming removed 2 bases from V and 7 bases from J, with 9 bases in between. The CDR3 runs to 13 residues. In nucleotides, the CDR3 is TGTGCCAGCAGTTTATCCCCAGTGAATGAGCAGTTCTTC. It encodes CASSLSPVNEQFF.

The chain uses TRBV27 and TRBJ2-2; TRBD2 aligns across 11 bases. Unmatched junction bases numbered 5, after V lost 5 bases and J lost 6 bases. The length of the CDR3 is 15 residues. The germline V gene encodes CDR1 MNHEY and CDR2 SMNVEV (reference sequence). The CDR3: CASSTLAGEAGELFF. CDR3 in DNA: TGTGCCAGCAGTACACTAGCGGGAGAGGCCGGGGAGCTGTTTTTT.